The 30 T cell receptor beta chains given below trace back to one sample, sequenced in a study of blood T cells in healthy people across ages (dated by TCRdb to about 2015). Library preparation used 5' RACE. The instrument was an Illumina HiSeq 2500. A second PCR of roughly 7 to 11 cycles was performed with a sample-barcoded 5' primer and a J-beta primer mix. In TCRdb, the public reads were trimmed at Q25 with fastp and aligned with MiXCR, with productive beta chains retained. One record per CDR3 amino acid sequence lists the most common genes and DNA. The sample contains 800,000 to 950,000 distinct CDR3 sequences, around 49% of them found a single time. Roughly an eighth of the sample is taken by the ten largest. Specimen: blood. The receptors shown here come from a man aged 30 to 39 in good health.

The rearrangement uses TRBV6-5 and TRBJ2-7; no clear D. Per the germline V gene, CDR1 is MNHEY and CDR2 is SVGAGI. The CDR3 totals 17 residues. V was pared by 0 bases and J by 0 bases, with 15 bases between. The CDR3, as DNA: TGTGCCAGCAGTTACTCGATTGGCCCCGAGAGCTCCTACGAGCAGTACTTC. This encodes CASSYSIGPESSYEQYF.

A remark on this clonotype: Since a much larger clone is just one base distant, this may be a read error. The rearrangement links TRBV4-3 to TRBJ1-6; D possibly corresponds to TRBD1 (5 bases). This CDR3 region has 15 residues. Germline V gives CDR1 LGHNA, CDR2 YSLEER. CDR3 region: CASSQDRAGNSPPHF. In nucleotides, the CDR3 is TGCGCCAGCAGCCAAGACAGGGCGGGGAATTCACCCCCCCACTTT.

There are a few counts of this clonotype. The rearrangement joins TRBV3-1 to TRBJ2-3; 7 bases fit TRBD1. With V trimmed by 5 bases and J by 6 bases, 5 bases remained unmatched. In germline, CDR1 is LGHDT, CDR2 YNNKEL (reference sequence). The CDR3 totals 13 residues. In DNA, the CDR3 is TGTGCCAGCAGCGACAGGGCAGGGGATACGCAGTATTTT. Translating gives CASSDRAGDTQYF.

The chain carries TRBV20-1 and TRBJ1-5, with D possibly matching TRBD1 (5 bases). CDR3 size: 13 residues. V was clipped by 1 base and J by 5 bases, with 9 bases between them. Germline values: CDR1 DFQATT, CDR2 SNEGSKA (reference sequence). CDR3 amino acids: CSARVEGDQPQHF. CDR3 in DNA: TGCAGTGCTAGAGTAGAAGGGGATCAGCCCCAGCATTTT.

This clonotype was recorded many times. The chain couples TRBV20-1 to TRBJ2-5; D remains unclear. Trimming removed 4 bases from V and 5 bases from J, with 8 bases in between. The germline gives CDR1 DFQATT, CDR2 SNEGSKA (reference sequence). The CDR3 runs to 11 residues. CDR3 protein: CSANHLETQYF. The DNA for the CDR3 is TGCAGTGCTAACCATCTCGAGACCCAGTACTTC.

The count of this clonotype is one. At one of its ends the junction is not consistent with the germline gene, which may arise from a read error. The chain couples TRBV11-1 to TRBJ2-1; 9 bases agree with TRBD2. Germline CDR1 and CDR2: SGHAT and FQDESV (reference sequence). The CDR3 contains 15 residues. The CDR3 sequence is CASSFLAGESNEQFF. For the CDR3, the DNA is TGTGCCAGTAGCTTCTTAGCGGGAGAGAGCAATGAGCAGTTCTTC.

In this sample, this clonotype turned up a few times. The genes are TRBV9 and TRBJ2-7; 10 nucleotides align to TRBD2. V lost 4 bases, J lost 3 bases, and 7 bases stayed unmatched. The germline CDR1 and CDR2 sequences are SGDLS and YYNGEE. This CDR3 has 15 residues. CDR3 region: CASSPPGLANYEQYF. In DNA form, the CDR3 reads TGTGCCAGCAGCCCGCCGGGACTAGCGAACTACGAGCAGTACTTC.

V usage is TRBV20-1 and J usage is TRBJ2-4, with a tentative D call TRBD1 (6 bases). The CDR3 totals 12 residues. V lost 0 bases and J lost 15, with 15 bases in between. The V gene's germline CDR1 is DFQATT and CDR2 SNEGSKA (reference sequence). The CDR3 loop is CSARDQGGRGYF. In nucleotides, the CDR3 is TGCAGTGCTAGAGATCAAGGTGGCAGGGGGTACTTC.

This chain joins TRBV28 and TRBJ1-6; a weak D match, TRBD1 (5 bases). Deletions cut 5 bases from V and 6 bases from J, with 11 bases between. Germline lookup yields CDR1 MDHEN and CDR2 SYDVKM. This CDR3 region has 14 residues. CDR3 DNA: TGTGCCAGCAGTATCAGGGCTTTTAATTCACCCCTCCACTTT. Its protein is CASSIRAFNSPLHF.

The chain combines TRBV5-1 with TRBJ2-5; D perhaps matches TRBD1 (6 bases). CDR1 SGHRS and CDR2 YFSETQ come from the germline V gene. The CDR3 is 15 amino acids. The V gene lost 4 bases and the J gene lost 5 bases, with 18 bases spanning the gap. Here the CDR3 reads CASSLTGSKRETQYF. The CDR3 DNA reads as TGCGCCAGCAGCCTCACAGGGTCCAAAAGGGAGACCCAGTACTTC.

The CDR3 loop reads CASSTPMSGVGSEQFF. CDR3 in DNA: TGTGCCAGCAGCACCCCTATGAGCGGGGTAGGTAGTGAGCAGTTCTTC. The rearrangement uses TRBV11-3 and TRBJ2-1, with 7 nucleotides matching TRBD2. This CDR3 is built from 16 residues. V was clipped by 5 bases and J by 9 bases; unmatched bases: 16. In germline, CDR1 is SGHNT, CDR2 YENEEA.

The V and J genes are TRBV6-4 and TRBJ2-1; 9 positions match TRBD1. This CDR3 comprises 16 residues. Trimming took 4 bases from V and 4 from J; bases not matched to a gene: 8. Germline V lookup: CDR1 MRHNA, CDR2 SNTAGT. The CDR3 region has the DNA TGTGCCAGCAGTGCGGGACAGGGTTTTCGGTACAATGAGCAGTTCTTC. Its protein is CASSAGQGFRYNEQFF.

On this clonotype: Germline and junction disagree at one end, which may indicate a read error. This chain connects TRBV7-6 to TRBJ1-2, with 7 bases matching TRBD1. The CDR3 extends over 12 amino acids. In germline, CDR1 is SGHVS, CDR2 FNYEAQ. The CDR3 region is CASGTGVNGYNF. The CDR3 DNA follows: TGTGCCAGCGGTACAGGGGTAAATGGCTACAACTTC.

This chain joins TRBV9 and TRBJ2-5; D not resolved. Trimming took 1 base from V and 1 from J, leaving 5 bases between them. The CDR3 covers 13 residues. The V gene's germline CDR1 is SGDLS and CDR2 YYNGEE. CDR3 amino acids: CASSVIAQETQYF. For the CDR3, the DNA is TGTGCCAGCAGCGTAATAGCCCAAGAGACCCAGTACTTC.

V gene TRBV20-1 combines with J gene TRBJ2-3; 10 nucleotides match TRBD2. CDR3 length: 14 amino acids. After removal of 3 bases from V and 6 bases from J, the junction contained 6 bases not matched to a gene. The germline gives CDR1 DFQATT, CDR2 SNEGSKA (reference sequence). The CDR3 coding sequence is TGCAGTGCTAGTCGAGCGGGGGGGATCGATACGCAGTATTTT. Encoded protein: CSASRAGGIDTQYF.

The CDR3 DNA is TGCAGTGCTAGACGAGGGCTAGGAGAGACCCAGTACTTC. Its translation: CSARRGLGETQYF. V usage is TRBV20-1 and J usage is TRBJ2-5, with D tentatively TRBD2 (5 bases). CDR3 length: 13 residues. V was trimmed by 2 bases and J by 4 bases, leaving 11 bases between them. Looked up from germline, CDR1 is DFQATT and CDR2 is SNEGSKA (reference sequence).

The V gene is TRBV21-1, the J gene TRBJ2-1; the listed D gene, TRBD1, was not tested against the DNA. TRBV21-1 is designated a pseudogene. This CDR3 spans 14 amino acids. CDR3 in DNA: TGTGCCAGCAGCGCCACCGGGACGGAAGAGACCCAGTTCTTC. This encodes CASSATGTEETQFF.

The sample holds a few counts of this clonotype. The genes are TRBV9 and TRBJ1-2, with D perhaps TRBD1 (5 bases). Germline V gene lookup returns CDR1 SGDLS and CDR2 YYNGEE. The V end was cut by 0 bases, the J end by 1 base, with 10 bases between. The CDR3 spans 15 residues. In DNA, the CDR3 is TGTGCCAGCAGCGTAGACGTAGGGGATAACTATGGCTACACCTTC. Translating gives CASSVDVGDNYGYTF.

This clonotype has just one count. The rearrangement uses TRBV27 and TRBJ1-6, with 7 positions matching TRBD1. Trimming took 1 base from V and 0 from J; bases not matched to a gene: 3. CDR1 MNHEY and CDR2 SMNVEV come from the germline V gene (reference sequence). The CDR3 sequence is 17 residues long. DNA of the CDR3: TGTGCCAGCAGTTTATGGACAGGCTACTCCTATAATTCACCCCTCCACTTT. Its translation is CASSLWTGYSYNSPLHF.

The chain has TRBV4-3 and TRBJ2-5, with D perhaps matching TRBD1 (5 bases). Germline CDR1 reads LGHNA; CDR2 reads YSLEER. Between the trimmed V and J ends, which lost 0 bases and 7 bases, there was a span of 18 bases. The CDR3 consists of 16 residues. CDR3 in DNA: TGCGCCAGCAGCCAAGATATCTGGGGCAGCGAAGGGACCCAGTACTTC. It translates to CASSQDIWGSEGTQYF.

V gene TRBV5-4 combines with J gene TRBJ2-1, with D maybe TRBD2 (5 bases). Trimming took off 7 bases at V and 9 bases at J, with 14 bases between the two ends. The CDR3 is 12 residues long. CDR1 is SGHNT, CDR2 YYREEE, per germline (reference sequence). Here the CDR3 DNA reads TGTGCCAGCGGCTCCCTCAGCGGTGAGCAGTTCTTC. Translating it yields CASGSLSGEQFF.

A remark on this clonotype: The junction and the germline gene differ at one end; a read error may be behind it. Here the CDR3 DNA reads TGCAGTGCTGGGGACAGCTCTGGAAACACCACATATTTT. The encoded protein is CSAGDSSGNTTYF. V gene TRBV20-1 combines with J gene TRBJ1-3; 7 nucleotides line up with TRBD1. There are 13 residues in the CDR3. Germline-derived CDR1 and CDR2 are DFQATT and SNEGSKA (reference sequence).

This clonotype was picked up many times. This chain links TRBV25-1 with TRBJ2-4, with a weak D call TRBD1 (5 bases). The germline CDR1 and CDR2 sequences are MGHDK and SYGVNS. CDR3 length: 13 residues. V lost 4 bases, J lost 7 bases, and 11 bases lay in between. The DNA for the CDR3 is TGTGCCAGCAGTGTTGCAGGGCGGAACATTCAGTACTTC. Its protein is CASSVAGRNIQYF. Complete variable domain (other parts from reference TRBV25-1 and TRBJ2-4): EADIYQTPRYLVIGTGKKITLECSQTMGHDKMYWYQQDPGMELHLIHYSYGVNSTEKGDLSSESTVSRIRTEHFPLTLESARPSHTSQYLCASSVAGRNIQYFGAGTRLSVL.

V is TRBV6-1 and J is TRBJ1-5; D perhaps matches TRBD1 (5 bases). The CDR3 is 13 residues long. Per the germline V gene, CDR1 is MNHNS and CDR2 is SASEGT. V lost 8 bases and J 5 bases, leaving 13 bases between the germline ends. Written as DNA, the CDR3 is TGTGCCAGCGCTCAGGGAGCCGATCAGCCCCAGCATTTT. The encoded protein is CASAQGADQPQHF.

This sequence joins TRBV4-1 and TRBJ1-6; D remains unclear. The CDR3 is 15 amino acids. The V end was cut by 1 base, the J end by 10 bases, with 14 bases between. Germline CDR1 and CDR2: MGHRA and YSYEKL. CDR3 in DNA: TGCGCCAGCAGCCAAGGCTCGGAGAGGGAGTCACCCCTCCACTTT. The encoded protein is CASSQGSERESPLHF.

Worth noting for this clonotype: Since a much larger clone is just one base distant, this may be a read error. The V and J genes are TRBV11-2 and TRBJ2-5, with unresolved D. The DNA end is more similar to TRBJ2-7, so the J call may be wrong. Germline V gives CDR1 SGHAT, CDR2 FQNNGV. CDR3 length: 10 residues. The CDR3 bases are TGTGCCAGCGGAAAGTACGAGCAGTACTTC. Translation gives CASGKYEQYF.

A word on this clonotype: Its ends do not fully match the called genes, so a read error is possible. The V and J genes are TRBV7-2 and TRBJ2-5, with TRBD2 matching 11 bases. This CDR3 region has 15 residues. CDR1 is SGHTA, CDR2 FQGNSA, per germline. Here the CDR3 reads CASSLQTSGAWTQYF. CDR3 nucleotides: TGTGCCAGCAGCCTTCAGACTAGCGGGGCTTGGACCCAGTACTTT.

This chain links TRBV3-1 with TRBJ2-4; the D is unclear. The CDR3 length is 17 residues. Germline CDR1 and CDR2: LGHDT and YNNKEL (reference sequence). V gave up 1 base and J gave up 3 bases, with 16 bases separating them. CDR3: CASSQGLIPTGKNIQYF. For the CDR3, the DNA is TGTGCCAGCAGCCAAGGTCTGATACCAACCGGCAAAAACATTCAGTACTTC. The full variable domain, rest sourced from reference TRBV3-1 and TRBJ2-4, is DTAVSQTPKYLVTQMGNDKSIKCEQNLGHDTMYWYKQDSKKFLKIMFSYNNKELIINETVPNRFSPKSPDKAHLNLHINSLELGDSAVYFCASSQGLIPTGKNIQYFGAGTRLSVL.

CDR3 sequence: CSARLQGASYEQYF. CDR3 coding DNA: TGCAGTGCTAGACTACAGGGGGCATCCTACGAGCAGTACTTC. The chain combines TRBV20-1 with TRBJ2-5; 9 bases are shared with TRBD1. The J call could be wrong; TRBJ2-7 is a better fit for the DNA end. CDR3 length equals 14 residues. Germline lookup yields CDR1 DFQATT and CDR2 SNEGSKA (reference sequence).

This chain links TRBV7-8 with TRBJ1-1; D uncertain. The CDR3 is 14 amino acids. V gave up 6 bases and J gave up 0 bases, with 11 bases separating them. CDR1 is SGHVS and CDR2 is FQNEAQ in the germline V gene. The CDR3 coding sequence is TGTGCCAGCAGGCTAAGGACTATGAACACTGAAGCTTTCTTT. Its translation is CASRLRTMNTEAFF.